This T cell receptor (beta chain) was found in a study of a mutant IDH1 vaccine in newly diagnosed glioma. Libraries were prepared by immunoSEQ multiplex PCR; TCRdb keeps only in-frame clonotypes and omits some of them. There are roughly 50,000 clones in the sample; 76% occur only once, and roughly 5% lies in the top ten. V lost 0 bases to trimming and J lost 0 bases, with 10 bases between them. The CDR3 spans 15 residues. Germline V lookup: CDR1 SGDLS, CDR2 YYNGEE. This clone was seen a single time. The antigen is unknown. Time point described: week 47, end of study. A single vaccine dose contained 300 ug of mutant IDH1 20-mer peptide, and topical imiquimod was used with it.

This TCR derives from a woman between 40 and 50 years old with glioma. Some clones in this sample may be carry-over from other donors' samples. V usage is TRBV9 and J usage is TRBJ2-7; D remains ambiguous. Here the sequenced sample was PBMCs, taken from a glioma patient whose treatment included an IDH1 peptide vaccine. Here the CDR3 reads CASSVGSDSSYEQYF. The CDR3 DNA is TGTGCCAGCAGCGTAGGTTCGGATAGCTCCTACGAGCAGTACTTC.